This entry describes one T cell receptor beta chain. What it binds is unknown. This sample stems from a study of cytomegalovirus exposure and HLA in healthy donors. The donors gave bone marrow, and they were healthy. The germline CDR1 and CDR2 sequences are SGHTA and FQGNSA. The CDR3 consists of 15 residues. The ends lost 4 bases at V and 4 bases at J; junction bases unmatched: 5. Amplification used 60 Vbeta primers and 13 Jbeta primers. TCRdb's table, derived via immunoSEQ multiplex PCR, lists solely in-frame clones and lacks some. The sample holds about 93,000 clones, under 80% seen once. General observations from the study: A later analysis found common viral pathogens apparently linked to several of the most significant clusters. TCR beta chains numbering under 200 were designated cytomegalovirus-associated. A later examination showed that TCR association rates differed by HLA locus, with DRB1 most and HLA-C fewest.

The rearrangement uses TRBV7-2 and TRBJ2-7; 12 bases agree with TRBD2. The TCR sequence derives from a boy aged 5-17 years in good health and CMV-seronegative. Sequencing used PBMCs. CDR3 amino acids: CASSSSGRAKYEQYF. DNA for the CDR3: TGTGCCAGCAGCTCTAGCGGGAGGGCCAAATACGAGCAGTACTTC.